A single sample is the source of the 30 T cell receptor beta chains below, sequenced in a study of metastatic and nonmetastatic thyroid tumors. MiXCR was used by TCRdb to re-call the PCR reads. The sample includes fewer than 40,000 clones, 35% of them seen just once. Ahead of thyroid surgery, no patient had received treatment of any kind. Specimen: tumor tissue. These receptors all stem from a female donor with papillary thyroid cancer or a benign thyroid nodule (not recorded which). Some clones in this sample may be carry-over from other donors' samples.

This clone has a handful of counts. V and J are TRBV6-1 and TRBJ1-5; D gene unclear. Trimming stripped 7 bases from V and 3 bases from J, with 10 bases between. This CDR3 comprises 13 residues. Germline V lookup: CDR1 MNHNS, CDR2 SASEGT. CDR3 sequence reads: CASKVGFNQPQHF. The CDR3, as DNA: TGTGCCAGCAAGGTCGGGTTCAATCAGCCCCAGCATTTT.

This chain connects TRBV5-1 to TRBJ2-6, with 8 positions matching TRBD1. Germline CDR1 reads SGHRS; CDR2 reads YFSETQ. CDR3 size: 15 residues. Unmatched junction bases numbered 3, after V lost 0 bases and J lost 7 bases. In DNA form, the CDR3 reads TGCGCCAGCAGCTTGGAAGACAGGGGAGCCAACGTCCTGACTTTC. This gives the protein CASSLEDRGANVLTF.

The chain links TRBV20-1 to TRBJ1-4; TRBD1 matches 8 bases. CDR1 and CDR2 (germline): DFQATT, SNEGSKA (reference sequence). V was pared by 7 bases and J by 8 bases, with 12 bases of the junction left unmatched. This CDR3 is built from 14 residues. DNA for the CDR3: TGCAGTGGATCAGGGGGCCTAGGGCTAGAAAAACTGTTTTTT. It encodes CSGSGGLGLEKLFF.

This clone was recorded a few times. The rearrangement uses TRBV6-1 and TRBJ2-5, with no clear D. Trimming shortened V by 8 bases and J by 3 bases, and 16 bases separated the two germline ends. CDR1 and CDR2 from the germline V gene are MNHNS and SASEGT. This CDR3 is 14 amino acids long. CDR3 nucleotides: TGTGCCAGCTTGGAACCCCACACGAAAGAGACCCAGTACTTC. Its translation: CASLEPHTKETQYF.

The rearrangement joins TRBV20-1 to TRBJ2-7; TRBD1 matches at 9 bases. The CDR3 covers 15 residues. The germline gives CDR1 DFQATT, CDR2 SNEGSKA (reference sequence). Trimming cost V 0 bases and J 3 bases; bases outside gene matches: 6. The CDR3 here is CSARDARTGDYEQYF. The CDR3, as DNA: TGCAGTGCTAGAGATGCCAGGACAGGGGACTACGAGCAGTACTTC.

This clone was counted only a few times. This could be a read error, since a much larger clone is one nucleotide away. This chain joins TRBV19 and TRBJ2-7; 9 bases agree with TRBD2. Gene TRBJ2-1 matches the end of the DNA better, so the J call may be wrong. CDR1 is LNHDA, CDR2 SQIVND, per germline (reference sequence). The CDR3 has 13 residues. Here the CDR3 DNA reads TGTGCCAGCACAGGGTGCGCGGGGGGGGAGCAGTTCTTC. As protein: CASTGCAGGEQFF.

This clone was detected a few times. This chain connects TRBV29-1 to TRBJ2-1, with TRBD2 matching 13 bases. The germline gives CDR1 SQVTM, CDR2 ANQGSEA. CDR3 size: 15 residues. The ends lost 4 bases at V and 7 bases at J; junction bases unmatched: 7. CDR3 sequence (DNA): TGCAGCGTTGTACTAGCGGGGGGGCCCGTTAATGAGCAGTTCTTC. Its translation is CSVVLAGGPVNEQFF.

In this sample, this clone turned up a few times. The chain employs TRBV24-1 and TRBJ2-1, with D possibly being TRBD1 (6 bases). Between the trimmed V and J ends, which lost 7 bases and 8 bases, there was a span of 17 bases. CDR1 is KGHDR, CDR2 SFDVKD, per germline. The CDR3 is made up of 14 amino acids. The CDR3 region has the DNA TGTGCCACCAGAACAACCACAGGGACCGATGAGCAGTTCTTC. Residues: CATRTTTGTDEQFF.

The V and J genes are TRBV19 and TRBJ2-7, with D possibly being TRBD2 (6 bases). CDR3 size: 14 residues. From germline, CDR1 is LNHDA and CDR2 SQIVND (reference sequence). The V end lost 1 base, the J end lost 4 bases, and 11 bases lay between the germline ends. CDR3 residues: CASSIAAGRYEQYF. CDR3 coding DNA: TGTGCCAGTAGTATAGCGGCGGGGCGGTACGAGCAGTACTTC.

The chain carries TRBV11-3 and TRBJ2-1, with D hard to call. Germline assignment: CDR1 SGHNT and CDR2 YENEEA. Trimming shortened V by 0 bases and J by 8 bases, and 8 bases separated the two germline ends. The CDR3 totals 13 residues. DNA for the CDR3: TGTGCCAGCAGCTTAGAGGTGGCGGATGAGCAGTTCTTC. Translated, it gives CASSLEVADEQFF.

The CDR3 bases are TGTGCCAGCATCCGAGGGGGACAGGGGGCGCGTAGCTATGGCTACACCTTC. Translating it yields CASIRGGQGARSYGYTF. The V and J genes are TRBV28 and TRBJ1-2; 12 bases align to TRBD1. Germline V CDR1 and CDR2: MDHEN, SYDVKM. The junction had 13 bases not matched to a gene; V was cut back by 7 bases and J by 4 bases. CDR3 length: 17 residues.

The chain employs TRBV30 and TRBJ2-2, with D unresolved. Germline assignment: CDR1 GTSNPN and CDR2 SVGIG (reference sequence). This CDR3 spans 12 amino acids. V lost 2 bases, J lost 8 bases, and 9 bases lay in between. CDR3 DNA: TGTGCCTGGAGTTTAACAATAGGGGAGCTGTTTTTT. Its translation: CAWSLTIGELFF.

This clone occurred a few times. V gene TRBV24-1 combines with J gene TRBJ2-7; 9 nucleotides agree with TRBD1. Germline CDR1 KGHDR, CDR2 SFDVKD. CDR3 length: 15 residues. The trim removed 2 bases at V and 3 bases at J, leaving 4 bases unmatched. CDR3 region: CATSDSGTGNYEQYF. CDR3 bases: TGTGCCACCAGTGATTCAGGGACAGGGAACTACGAGCAGTACTTC.

This clone was seen more than once but under ten times. The genes are TRBV12-3 or TRBV12-4 and TRBJ2-7; weak D call: TRBD1 (6 bases). V was cut by 5 bases and J by 5 bases, with 10 bases left in between. This CDR3 has 12 residues. For the CDR3, the DNA is TGTGCCAGCAGTCCGGACAGAAACGAGCAGTACTTC. Protein sequence: CASSPDRNEQYF.

The chain uses TRBV6-1 and TRBJ2-3, with D tentatively TRBD1 (6 bases). Germline CDR1 is MNHNS and CDR2 is SASEGT. Trimming shortened V by 4 bases and J by 6 bases, and 17 bases separated the two germline ends. The CDR3 covers 15 residues. CDR3 in amino acids: CASSVAGGGVDTQYF. DNA of the CDR3: TGTGCCAGCAGTGTAGCAGGTGGGGGCGTGGATACGCAGTATTTT.

This clone came up a few times. The J gene is TRBJ2-7, the V gene TRBV12-3 or TRBV12-4, with TRBD1 identical over 10 bases. Trimming cost V 5 bases and J 0 bases; bases outside gene matches: 4. The CDR3 runs 15 residues. The CDR3 reads CASSPGQGISYEQYF. The CDR3 DNA reads as TGTGCCAGCAGTCCGGGACAGGGGATCTCCTACGAGCAGTACTTC.

The rearrangement uses TRBV5-1 and TRBJ2-3; possibly TRBD2 for D (6 bases). CDR1 SGHRS and CDR2 YFSETQ come from the germline V gene. This CDR3 contains 14 residues. V lost 4 bases and J 0 bases, leaving 9 bases between the germline ends. The CDR3 protein is CASSGGASTDTQYF. The DNA of the CDR3 is TGCGCCAGCAGCGGAGGGGCTAGCACAGATACGCAGTATTTT.

The table lists this clone with a few counts. The chain is built from TRBV19 and TRBJ1-5, with a possible D match to TRBD1 (5 bases). CDR1 is LNHDA, CDR2 SQIVND, per germline (reference sequence). This CDR3 is 15 amino acids long. V was pared by 6 bases and J by 2 bases, with 14 bases between. This chain's CDR3 is CASSRTGGGNQPQHF. CDR3 in DNA: TGTGCCAGTAGCCGGACGGGGGGTGGCAATCAGCCCCAGCATTTT. Using reference TRBV19 and TRBJ1-5 for the parts outside the CDR3, the full variable domain is DGGITQSPKYLFRKEGQNVTLSCEQNLNHDAMYWYRQDPGQGLRLIYYSQIVNDFQKGDIAEGYSVSREKKESFPLTVTSAQKNPTAFYLCASSRTGGGNQPQHFGDGTRLSIL.

The chain has TRBV12-3 or TRBV12-4 and TRBJ2-1, with D perhaps TRBD1 (6 bases). The CDR3 extends over 16 amino acids. The V end lost 0 bases, the J end lost 0 bases, and 9 bases lay between the germline ends. CDR3 bases: TGTGCCAGCAGTTTAGCACAGGGTGGCTCCTACAATGAGCAGTTCTTC. This translates into CASSLAQGGSYNEQFF.

This chain uses TRBV5-6 with TRBJ1-6; possible D gene TRBD1, 5 bases. V was cut by 5 bases and J by 6 bases, with 12 bases left in between. The germline V gene encodes CDR1 SGHDT and CDR2 YYEEEE. The CDR3 has 14 residues. CDR3 region: CASRWGPVNSPLHF. The DNA of the CDR3 is TGTGCCAGCAGGTGGGGCCCTGTTAATTCACCCCTCCACTTT. The complete variable domain, with remaining parts taken from reference TRBV5-6 and TRBJ1-6, reads DAGVTQSPTHLIKTRGQQVTLRCSPKSGHDTVSWYQQALGQGPQFIFQYYEEEERQRGNFPDRFSGHQFPNYSSELNVNALLLGDSALYLCASRWGPVNSPLHFGNGTRLTVT.

The rearrangement links TRBV6-6 to TRBJ2-2; D may be TRBD2 (6 bases). The germline gives CDR1 MNHNY, CDR2 SVGAGI (reference sequence). The CDR3 extends over 14 amino acids. With 0 bases removed from V and 7 bases from J, the gap between germline ends came to 9 bases. The CDR3 protein is CASSYSLGGGELFF. The CDR3 DNA follows: TGTGCCAGCAGTTACTCGTTGGGAGGCGGGGAGCTGTTTTTT.

The chain uses TRBV19 and TRBJ1-1, with a possible D match to TRBD1 (5 bases). Germline lookup yields CDR1 LNHDA and CDR2 SQIVND (reference sequence). Trimming stripped 2 bases from V and 8 bases from J, with 12 bases between. The CDR3 length is 13 residues. DNA of the CDR3: TGTGCCAGTAGTATACGCCCGACAGAAGAAGCTTTCTTT. Encoded protein: CASSIRPTEEAFF. The full variable domain, rest sourced from reference TRBV19 and TRBJ1-1, is DGGITQSPKYLFRKEGQNVTLSCEQNLNHDAMYWYRQDPGQGLRLIYYSQIVNDFQKGDIAEGYSVSREKKESFPLTVTSAQKNPTAFYLCASSIRPTEEAFFGQGTRLTVV.

This clone was seen only a few times. J is TRBJ2-7 and V is TRBV4-1; 8 positions match TRBD1. The V gene's germline CDR1 is MGHRA and CDR2 YSYEKL. There are 16 residues in the CDR3. Unmatched junction bases numbered 6, after V lost 1 base and J lost 1 base. CDR3 loop: CASSQAAGGMSYEQYF. The CDR3 coding sequence is TGCGCCAGCAGCCAAGCTGCAGGGGGCATGTCCTACGAGCAGTACTTC.

The chain couples TRBV7-2 to TRBJ2-2; 10 nucleotides match TRBD2. Trimming cost V 6 bases and J 5 bases; bases outside gene matches: 3. Germline CDR1 reads SGHTA; CDR2 reads FQGNSA. This CDR3 contains 14 residues. CDR3 nucleotides: TGTGCCAGCAGGATGACTAGCGGGACCGGGGAGCTGTTTTTT. Its translation is CASRMTSGTGELFF.

This clone appeared a few times. This chain connects TRBV6-1 to TRBJ1-6; D gene ambiguous. This CDR3 is 12 amino acids long. The V and J ends lost 6 bases and 16 bases respectively, with 16 bases between them. The germline V gene has CDR1 MNHNS and CDR2 SASEGT. The CDR3 spells CASRPTGPLLHF. The CDR3 region has the DNA TGTGCCAGCAGACCGACCGGGCCCCTACTCCACTTT.

V is TRBV12-3 or TRBV12-4 and J is TRBJ2-4, with D possibly TRBD1 on 6 matching bases. Trimming cost V 4 bases and J 5 bases, with 9 bases left between them. The CDR3 has 13 amino acids. CDR3 nucleotide sequence: TGTGCCAGCAGTTCGCGGACAGAAAACATTCAGTACTTC. As protein: CASSSRTENIQYF.

The V gene is TRBV6-2 or TRBV6-3, the J gene TRBJ2-5; TRBD2 matches at 14 bases. CDR3 length equals 16 residues. Germline loops: CDR1 MNHEY, CDR2 SVGEGT. V shed 6 bases, J shed 2 bases, and the junction held 5 bases outside the gene matches. The CDR3, as DNA: TGTGCCAGCAGCCAAGGACTAGCGGGAGGTCAAGAGACCCAGTACTTC. Translation: CASSQGLAGGQETQYF.

The table lists this clone with many counts. The chain uses TRBV24-1 and TRBJ2-1; the match to TRBD1 covers 10 bases. The CDR3 runs 15 residues. V dropped 1 base and J dropped 8; count of bases not matched to a gene: 4. CDR1 KGHDR and CDR2 SFDVKD come from the germline V gene. CDR3 DNA sequence: TGTGCCACCAGTGATTTCGGACAGGGGGATGATGAGCAGTTCTTC. Its protein product is CATSDFGQGDDEQFF.

The chain links TRBV2 to TRBJ2-2; D is perhaps TRBD1 or TRBD2 (6 bases each). Trimming shortened V by 2 bases and J by 1 base, and 11 bases separated the two germline ends. Germline CDR1 is SNHLY and CDR2 is FYNNEI. This CDR3 has 16 residues. The CDR3 loop reads CASSERGQGNTGELFF. The CDR3 region has the DNA TGTGCCAGCAGTGAACGGGGGCAGGGGAACACCGGGGAGCTGTTTTTT.

The chain couples TRBV9 to TRBJ2-5; no definite D call. Germline V CDR1 and CDR2: SGDLS, YYNGEE. The CDR3 extends over 14 amino acids. Trimming removed 0 bases from V and 5 bases from J, with 11 bases in between. CDR3 protein: CASSVGSESETQYF. DNA for the CDR3: TGTGCCAGCAGCGTAGGAAGTGAATCCGAGACCCAGTACTTC.